The 16 T cell receptor beta chains given below trace back to one sample, sequenced in a study of shared clonotypes between healthy human individuals (dated by TCRdb to 2020 to 2022). Library method: the immunoSEQ multiplex PCR assay. TCRdb retrieved this table from immuneACCESS and kept in-frame rearrangements only. Not all clones are present; in checked studies, unresolved V genes account for under half, and no reason is known for the remainder. The sample data list some 2 million clones, and approximately 95% of these were observed just once. The ten biggest clones cover under 1.5% of the sample. CD8 naive samples were obtained by positive selection for CCR7 among CD45RO-negative cells, yielding a CD45RA+CCR7+ population from which TemRA cells were excluded. Sequencing used naive CD8+ T cells sorted from blood. Explained via the paper, the cell subset or site label denotes: CD45RA+CCR7+. The receptor set was obtained from a man aged 18 to 30 in good health.

This clone was seen just once. This chain uses TRBV7-2 with TRBJ2-1; 10 bases are a match to TRBD2. Germline CDR1 is SGHTA and CDR2 is FQGNSA. V shed 2 bases, J shed 5 bases, and the junction held 6 bases outside the gene matches. The CDR3 runs 16 residues. This CDR3 reads CASSLPSGLANNEQFF. For the CDR3, the DNA is TGTGCCAGCAGCTTACCTTCGGGACTAGCGAACAATGAGCAGTTCTTC. Full variable domain (rest looked up from reference TRBV7-2 and TRBJ2-1): GAGVSQSPSNKVTEKGKDVELRCDPISGHTALYWYRQSLGQGLEFLIYFQGNSAPDKSGLPSDRFSAERTGGSVSTLTIQRTQQEDSAVYLCASSLPSGLANNEQFFGPGTRLTVL.

This chain links TRBV1 with TRBJ1-6; TRBD1 is the table's D call and was not checked against the DNA. TRBV1 counts as a pseudogene. The CDR3 sequence is 18 residues long. Here the CDR3 DNA reads TGCACCAGCAGCCAACGACAGGGTATTAACGAATGTGATTCACCCCTCCACTTT. Protein product: CTSSQRQGINECDSPLHF.

This clone was seen a single time. J is TRBJ1-1 and V is TRBV11-2; perhaps TRBD1 as D (5 bases). CDR1 is SGHAT and CDR2 is FQNNGV in the germline V gene. Trimming shortened V by 2 bases and J by 5 bases, and 12 bases separated the two germline ends. The CDR3 extends over 14 amino acids. This chain's CDR3 is CASSLRGEWTEAFF. The DNA for the CDR3 is TGTGCCAGCAGCTTAAGGGGAGAGTGGACTGAAGCTTTCTTT.

V and J are TRBV7-2 and TRBJ2-7, with D possibly being TRBD2 (5 bases). CDR3 length: 13 amino acids. Germline CDR1 SGHTA, CDR2 FQGNSA. V was pared by 5 bases and J by 2 bases, with 10 bases between. CDR3 sequence reads: CASSPNGAYEQYF. CDR3 in DNA: TGTGCCAGCAGCCCAAACGGGGCCTACGAGCAGTACTTC. Full variable domain (remainder filled in from reference TRBV7-2 and TRBJ2-7): GAGVSQSPSNKVTEKGKDVELRCDPISGHTALYWYRQSLGQGLEFLIYFQGNSAPDKSGLPSDRFSAERTGGSVSTLTIQRTQQEDSAVYLCASSPNGAYEQYFGPGTRLTVT.

The V call is TRBV18, the J call TRBJ1-6; D may be TRBD1 (6 bases). This CDR3 has 16 residues. The V gene lost 3 bases and the J gene lost 7 bases, with 16 bases spanning the gap. CDR1 and CDR2 (germline): KGHSH, LQKENI. The CDR3 region is CASSPEDRHTNSPLHF. As DNA, the CDR3 is TGTGCCAGCTCACCGGAGGACAGACACACGAATTCACCCCTCCACTTT.

This clone was detected once. V gene TRBV27 combines with J gene TRBJ1-5; 7 positions agree with TRBD1. J lost 5 bases, V lost 8 bases, and 9 bases had no gene match. CDR1 is MNHEY, CDR2 SMNVEV, per germline (reference sequence). The CDR3 loop spans 14 amino acids. The CDR3 DNA sequence: TGTGCCAGCTCTCCCAGGGGGGGAGATCAGCCCCAGCATTTT. Encoded protein: CASSPRGGDQPQHF.

The J gene is TRBJ1-4, the V gene TRBV7-8; tentative D call: TRBD1 (5 bases). The CDR3 extends over 15 amino acids. CDR1 and CDR2 (germline): SGHVS, FQNEAQ. V was trimmed by 1 base and J by 1 base, leaving 7 bases between them. CDR3 loop: CASSLDQGTNEKLFF. CDR3 nucleotide sequence: TGTGCCAGCAGCTTAGACCAGGGAACTAATGAAAAACTGTTTTTT.

The rearrangement links TRBV7-9 to TRBJ2-3; 10 bases align to TRBD2. The CDR3 contains 15 residues. Germline lookup yields CDR1 SEHNR and CDR2 FQNEAQ (reference sequence). V gave up 11 bases and J gave up 5 bases; unmatched junction bases: 13. The CDR3 sequence is CAGSGREDRIDTQYF. The CDR3 region has the DNA TGTGCCGGGAGCGGGAGGGAGGACCGTATAGATACGCAGTATTTT.

About this clone: Other nucleotide sequences from this sample produce the same CDR3. The genes are TRBV4-3 and TRBJ1-4, with D perhaps matching TRBD1 (5 bases). In germline, CDR1 is LGHNA, CDR2 YSLEER. V lost 0 bases, J lost 6 bases, and 14 bases lay in between. The CDR3 covers 16 residues. The CDR3 nucleotides are TGCGCCAGCAGCCAAGATCTTGGGGGGGAGGATGAAAAACTGTTTTTT. Its translation: CASSQDLGGEDEKLFF.

The CDR3, as DNA: TGTGCCAGCAGCGCCACCTCCGAGGGGCCTGAAGCTTTCTTT. This sequence encodes CASSATSEGPEAFF. The J gene is TRBJ1-1, the V gene TRBV6-5, with D possibly TRBD1 on 5 matching bases. CDR1 MNHEY and CDR2 SVGAGI come from the germline V gene. V lost 6 bases, J lost 6 bases, and 17 bases lay in between. This CDR3 comprises 14 residues.

CDR3 amino acids: CARLGLTTNPTLYEQYF. CDR3 nucleotide sequence: TGTGCTAGACTGGGTCTTACGACAAACCCCACCCTCTACGAGCAGTACTTC. The chain joins TRBV7-7 to TRBJ2-7; the D is unclear. There are 17 residues in the CDR3. Germline CDR1 SSHAT, CDR2 FNYEAQ (reference sequence).

The chain uses TRBV5-6 and TRBJ2-7, with D perhaps assigned TRBD1 or TRBD2 (5 bases each). The length of the CDR3 is 13 residues. Trimming pared 4 bases from V and 7 bases from J, leaving 15 bases between. The V gene's germline CDR1 is SGHDT and CDR2 YYEEEE. CDR3 bases: TGTGCCAGCAGCCAAGGGACCCCGTGGGAGCAGTACTTC. This encodes CASSQGTPWEQYF. The full variable domain, its missing parts supplied by reference TRBV5-6 and TRBJ2-7, is DAGVTQSPTHLIKTRGQQVTLRCSPKSGHDTVSWYQQALGQGPQFIFQYYEEEERQRGNFPDRFSGHQFPNYSSELNVNALLLGDSALYLCASSQGTPWEQYFGPGTRLTVT.

J is TRBJ2-1 and V is TRBV9; D uncertain. CDR3 length: 14 amino acids. Germline V lookup: CDR1 SGDLS, CDR2 YYNGEE. Trimming cost V 0 bases and J 10 bases, with 14 bases left between them. The DNA of the CDR3 is TGTGCCAGCAGCGTAGGGGGATTATCCCAGGAGCAGTTCTTC. Translated, it gives CASSVGGLSQEQFF.

The chain links TRBV6-5 to TRBJ1-2, with D possibly TRBD1 on 5 matching bases. Trimming stripped 0 bases from V and 2 bases from J, with 13 bases between. Germline V lookup: CDR1 MNHEY, CDR2 SVGAGI. The CDR3 covers 16 residues. DNA of the CDR3: TGTGCCAGCAGTTACTCGATAGGGGAGGAGAACTATGGCTACACCTTC. Translating it yields CASSYSIGEENYGYTF.

V usage is TRBV4-2 and J usage is TRBJ2-7, with D hard to call. V lost 0 bases, J lost 7 bases, and 13 bases lay in between. The length of the CDR3 is 14 residues. Germline CDR1 reads LGHNA; CDR2 reads YNFKEQ. CDR3 DNA: TGTGCCAGCAGCCAAGAAAATAGTGGTCGGGAGCAGTACTTC. Amino acid sequence: CASSQENSGREQYF.

V is TRBV7-9 and J is TRBJ1-2; TRBD1 matches 8 bases. Losses at the gene ends were 1 base for V and 8 bases for J; bases not matched to a gene: 9. CDR1 is SEHNR and CDR2 is FQNEAQ in the germline V gene (reference sequence). This CDR3 comprises 15 residues. The CDR3 DNA is TGTGCCAGCAGCTTAGGGGCAGGGGGCGCAGAGGGCTACACCTTC. This translates into CASSLGAGGAEGYTF. Using reference TRBV7-9 and TRBJ1-2 for the parts outside the CDR3, the full variable domain is DTGVSQNPRHKITKRGQNVTFRCDPISEHNRLYWYRQTLGQGPEFLTYFQNEAQLEKSRLLSDRFSAERPKGSFSTLEIQRTEQGDSAMYLCASSLGAGGAEGYTFGSGTRLTVV.